A selection of T cell receptor beta chains follows, all from one sample in a study of T cell responses to AZD1222 COVID-19 vaccine. Libraries were prepared by immunoSEQ multiplex PCR; TCRdb keeps only in-frame clonotypes and omits some of them. This sample yields approximately 79,000 clones, of which around 86% are seen a single time; about 7.5% belongs to the top ten. Material: peripheral blood, obtained on day 0 of AZD1222 vaccination. The receptors were gathered from an adult in good health. Both conserved end residues are part of each CDR3. A D gene is named only where the DNA matches it firmly. Clone size is stated in some rows and not others, as once, few, many or a class when expanded.

v_gene,j_gene,abundance,d_gene,CDR3aa,CDR3nt
TRBV7-9,TRBJ2-3,-,-,CASSLTGPDTQYF,TGTGCCAGCAGCCTCACGGGGCCGGATACGCAGTATTTT
TRBV25-1,TRBJ1-6,-,-,CASSVPGYNSPLHF,TGTGCCAGCAGTGTCCCCGGATATAATTCACCCCTCCACTTT
TRBV20-1,TRBJ2-5,-,-,CSVSDRETQYF,TGCAGTGTTTCCGACAGGGAGACCCAGTACTTC
TRBV6-5,TRBJ1-6,-,TRBD1,CASSRDRNSPLHF,TGTGCCAGCAGCAGGGACAGGAATTCACCCCTCCACTTT
TRBV28,TRBJ2-3,-,TRBD2,CASSLAGEITDTQYF,TGTGCCAGCAGTTTAGCGGGAGAGATCACAGATACGCAGTATTTT
TRBV27,TRBJ2-3,few,TRBD2,CASSPLSGRAKDTQYF,TGTGCCAGCAGTCCCCTTAGCGGGAGGGCCAAAGATACGCAGTATTTT
TRBV5-5,TRBJ2-7,once,TRBD2,CASSLREGGPFEQYF,TGTGCCAGCAGCTTGAGAGAGGGAGGGCCTTTCGAGCAGTACTTC
TRBV13,TRBJ2-6,once,TRBD1,CASEQGARHSGANVLTF,TGTGCCAGCGAACAGGGGGCACGACACTCTGGGGCCAACGTCCTGACTTTC
TRBV29-1,TRBJ1-3,once,-,CSVYQGNTIYF,TGCAGCGTTTATCAGGGAAACACCATATATTTT
TRBV4-2,TRBJ1-4,-,-,CASSPPQEGTNEKLFF,TGTGCCAGCAGCCCACCCCAAGAGGGTACTAATGAAAAACTGTTTTTT
TRBV4-1,TRBJ1-1,-,TRBD1,CASSRFNMGQGDTEAFF,TGCGCCAGCAGCCGTTTTAATATGGGACAGGGGGACACTGAAGCTTTCTTT
TRBV6-5,TRBJ1-2,-,-,CASSETGFRGYTF,TGTGCCAGCAGCGAGACAGGATTTCGTGGCTACACCTTC
TRBV6-5,TRBJ2-1,-,-,CASSSRMNEQFF,TGTGCCAGCAGTTCACGAATGAATGAGCAGTTCTTC
TRBV28,TRBJ1-1,-,-,CASSLPGNTVAAFF,TGTGCCAGCAGTTTGCCAGGCAATACGGTCGCGGCTTTCTTT
TRBV5-1,TRBJ1-5,-,-,CASSLATGISNQPQHF,TGCGCCAGCAGCTTGGCCACAGGGATTAGCAATCAGCCCCAGCATTTT
TRBV19,TRBJ1-2,-,-,CASSIAPQGAPYGYTF,TGTGCCAGTAGTATTGCCCCCCAAGGGGCACCTTATGGCTACACCTTC
TRBV4-3,TRBJ2-1,once,-,CASSQVHRERHNEQFF,TGCGCCAGCAGCCAAGTTCACCGGGAGCGACACAATGAGCAGTTCTTC
TRBV12-3/TRBV12-4,TRBJ2-7,once,-,CASSLDANYEQYF,TGTGCCAGCAGCCTGGACGCTAACTACGAGCAGTACTTC
TRBV7-6,TRBJ1-6,-,-,CASSFFNSPLHF,TGTGCCAGCAGCTTTTTTAATTCACCCCTCCACTTT
TRBV7-3,TRBJ2-1,few,-,CASSLGDSEQFF,TGTGCCAGCAGCTTAGGAGACAGTGAGCAGTTCTTC
TRBV18,TRBJ2-2,-,-,CASSPRQGELFF,TGTGCCAGCTCACCAAGACAGGGGGAGCTGTTTTTT
TRBV10-3,TRBJ2-7,few,-,CAINLGGSSYEQYF,TGTGCCATCAACCTAGGGGGTTCCTCCTACGAGCAGTACTTC
TRBV7-3,TRBJ2-1,-,-,CASSLRYDSYNEQFF,TGTGCCAGCAGCTTGAGGTACGACTCCTACAATGAGCAGTTCTTC
TRBV19,TRBJ1-5,-,TRBD1,CASRSQDRGLSNQPQHF,TGTGCCAGTAGATCCCAGGACAGGGGGCTAAGCAATCAGCCCCAGCATTTT
TRBV10-3,TRBJ2-7,-,TRBD1,CATQGARDEQYF,TGTGCCACGCAGGGGGCTCGAGACGAGCAGTACTTC
TRBV5-1,TRBJ1-4,-,-,CASSRTSDNEKLFF,TGCGCCAGCAGCAGGACTAGTGATAATGAAAAACTGTTTTTT
TRBV4-1,TRBJ2-4,-,-,CASSQPVAKNIQYF,TGCGCCAGCAGCCAACCTGTAGCCAAAAACATTCAGTACTTC
TRBV27,TRBJ2-7,-,-,CASSWDSSYEQYF,TGTGCCAGCAGTTGGGACTCCTCCTACGAGCAGTACTTC
TRBV5-1,TRBJ2-1,-,-,CASSLVLGSSYNEQFF,TGCGCCAGCAGCTTGGTTTTGGGGAGCTCCTACAATGAGCAGTTCTTC
TRBV11-2,TRBJ2-7,-,TRBD2,CASSSRLAGLSYEQYF,TGTGCCAGCAGCTCCCGACTAGCGGGCCTCTCCTACGAGCAGTACTTC
TRBV20-1,TRBJ1-1,-,-,CSAPRTVEAFF,TGCAGTGCTCCCCGGACAGTTGAAGCTTTCTTT
TRBV7-9,TRBJ2-7,-,TRBD1,CASSPWTGNREQYF,TGTGCCAGCAGCCCTTGGACAGGGAATCGCGAGCAGTACTTC
TRBV7-9,TRBJ1-6,once,-,CASSSTARIYNSPLHF,TGTGCCAGCAGCTCGACCGCAAGGATCTATAATTCACCCCTCCACTTT
TRBV18,TRBJ2-5,-,TRBD1,CASSSQPRTGDDF,TGTGCCAGCTCATCTCAGCCGAGGACAGGGGACGACTTC
TRBV14,TRBJ2-7,-,TRBD2,CASSQDGPGWGGRGEQYF,TGTGCCAGCAGCCAAGACGGACCCGGATGGGGAGGGCGTGGAGAGCAGTACTTC
TRBV13,TRBJ1-2,-,TRBD1,CASSLVEWGQGKRDGYTF,TGTGCCAGCAGCCTAGTAGAGTGGGGACAGGGTAAAAGGGATGGCTACACCTTC
TRBV19,TRBJ1-2,medium-sized,-,CASSTGQIYGYTF,TGTGCCAGTAGTACCGGACAAATCTATGGCTACACCTTC
TRBV21-1,TRBJ2-7,-,-,CASSPRDEQYF,TGTGCCAGCAGCCCCCGCGACGAGCAGTACTTC
TRBV28,TRBJ2-7,-,-,CASSLTRQASYEQYF,TGTGCCAGCAGTTTAACCCGACAGGCTTCTTACGAGCAGTACTTC
TRBV7-2,TRBJ1-5,-,TRBD1,CASSLAGGPNQPQHF,TGTGCCAGCAGCTTGGCAGGGGGGCCGAACCAGCCCCAGCATTTT
TRBV4-2,TRBJ1-5,-,-,CASSQSGAGSNQPQHF,TGTGCCAGCAGCCAGTCAGGCGCAGGGAGCAATCAGCCCCAGCATTTT
TRBV29-1,TRBJ1-2,-,TRBD1,CSVMTGSGYGYTF,TGCAGCGTCATGACAGGGTCTGGCTATGGCTACACCTTC
TRBV18,TRBJ2-7,-,TRBD1,CASSPTTGTGGPEQYF,TGTGCCAGCTCACCTACGACGGGGACAGGGGGCCCCGAGCAGTACTTC
TRBV11-3,TRBJ2-2,few,-,CASSGNWGINTGELFF,TGTGCCAGCAGCGGGAACTGGGGGATCAACACCGGGGAGCTGTTTTTT
TRBV18,TRBJ2-1,-,-,CASSSTGTHNEQFF,TGTGCCAGCTCATCTACCGGGACGCACAATGAGCAGTTCTTC
TRBV7-3,TRBJ2-7,-,-,CASSFGLDSGEQYF,TGTGCCAGCAGCTTCGGACTGGATTCTGGCGAGCAGTACTTC
TRBV7-2,TRBJ2-1,-,TRBD1,CASSRPRDRGPYNEQFF,TGTGCCAGCAGTCGACCTAGGGACAGGGGGCCCTACAATGAGCAGTTCTTC
TRBV7-8,TRBJ1-5,-,-,CASSATGYSNQPQHF,TGTGCCAGCAGCGCGACGGGTTATAGCAATCAGCCCCAGCATTTT
TRBV6-1,TRBJ2-1,-,TRBD2,CASSEASGLAGYEQFF,TGTGCCAGCAGTGAAGCCTCCGGACTAGCGGGATATGAGCAGTTCTTC
TRBV28,TRBJ1-6,-,-,CASIADSGNSPLHF,TGTGCCAGCATTGCGGACAGCGGGAATTCACCCCTCCACTTT
TRBV7-2,TRBJ2-3,-,TRBD2,CASSSLAGAPDTQYF,TGTGCCAGCAGCTCACTAGCGGGAGCGCCAGATACGCAGTATTTT
TRBV18,TRBJ1-1,-,TRBD1,CASSPGQGAMNTEAFF,TGTGCCAGCTCACCCGGACAGGGGGCTATGAACACTGAAGCTTTCTTT
TRBV28,TRBJ2-5,-,TRBD1,CASSLLGQGFQETQYF,TGTGCCAGCAGTTTATTGGGACAGGGATTTCAAGAGACCCAGTACTTC
TRBV4-1,TRBJ2-1,-,-,CASSPEGASGSFVGQFF,TGCGCCAGCAGCCCAGAGGGGGCTAGCGGGTCCTTCGTGGGGCAGTTCTTC
TRBV28,TRBJ2-3,-,-,CASSPRGGTQYF,TGTGCCAGCAGTCCCCGAGGGGGTACGCAGTATTTT
TRBV28,TRBJ2-4,-,-,CASSSHVSLAKNIQYF,TGTGCCAGCAGTTCCCACGTCTCCCTAGCCAAAAACATTCAGTACTTC
TRBV19,TRBJ1-2,-,TRBD1,CASSSTGDYGYTF,TGTGCCAGTAGTTCGACAGGGGACTATGGCTACACCTTC